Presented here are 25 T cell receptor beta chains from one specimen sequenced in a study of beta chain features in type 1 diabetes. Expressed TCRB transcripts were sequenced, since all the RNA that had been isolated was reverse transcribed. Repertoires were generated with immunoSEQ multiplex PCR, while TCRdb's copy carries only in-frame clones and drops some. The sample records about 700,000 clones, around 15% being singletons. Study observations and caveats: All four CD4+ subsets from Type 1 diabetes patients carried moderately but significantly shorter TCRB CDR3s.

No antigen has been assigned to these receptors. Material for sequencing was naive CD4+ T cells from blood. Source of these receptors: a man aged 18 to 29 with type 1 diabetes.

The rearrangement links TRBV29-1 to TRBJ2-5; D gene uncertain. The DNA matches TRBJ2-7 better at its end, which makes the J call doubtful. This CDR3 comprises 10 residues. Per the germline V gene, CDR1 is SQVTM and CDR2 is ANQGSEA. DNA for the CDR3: TGCAGCGTTGATGACAACGAGCAGTACTTC. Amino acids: CSVDDNEQYF.

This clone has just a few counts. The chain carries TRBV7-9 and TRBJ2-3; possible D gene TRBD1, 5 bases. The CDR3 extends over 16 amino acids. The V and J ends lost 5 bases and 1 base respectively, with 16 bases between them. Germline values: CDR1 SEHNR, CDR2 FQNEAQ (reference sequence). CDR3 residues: CASSPGQGVRTDTQYF. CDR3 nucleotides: TGTGCCAGCAGCCCAGGACAAGGGGTCCGCACAGATACGCAGTATTTT.

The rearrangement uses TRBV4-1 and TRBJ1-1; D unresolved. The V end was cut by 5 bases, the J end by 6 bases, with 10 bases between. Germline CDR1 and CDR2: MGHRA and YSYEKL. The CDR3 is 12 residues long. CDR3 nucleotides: TGCGCCAGCAGCTCTCTGGTCGCTGAAGCTTTCTTT. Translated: CASSSLVAEAFF.

The CDR3 nucleotides are TGTGCCATCAGAGAGGCGGGCGGGGGCCTCAGCACAGATACGCAGTATTTT. Protein product: CAIREAGGGLSTDTQYF. This rearrangement joins TRBV10-3 to TRBJ2-3; the D gene is possibly TRBD2 (7 bases). Germline CDR1 and CDR2: ENHRY and SYGVKD. The CDR3 is made up of 17 amino acids. Between the trimmed V and J ends, which lost 6 bases and 0 bases, there was a span of 19 bases.

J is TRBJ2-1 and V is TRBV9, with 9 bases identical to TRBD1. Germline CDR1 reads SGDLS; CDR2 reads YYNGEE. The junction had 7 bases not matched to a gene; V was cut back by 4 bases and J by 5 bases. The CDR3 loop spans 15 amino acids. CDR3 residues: CASSPRTGADNEQFF. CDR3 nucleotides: TGTGCCAGCAGCCCCCGGACAGGGGCCGACAATGAGCAGTTCTTC.

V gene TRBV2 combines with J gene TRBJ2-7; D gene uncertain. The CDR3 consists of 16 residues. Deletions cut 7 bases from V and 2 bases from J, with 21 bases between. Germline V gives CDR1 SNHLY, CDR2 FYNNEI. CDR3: CASTLLPGRMAYEQYF. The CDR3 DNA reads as TGTGCCAGCACCTTACTGCCCGGCAGGATGGCCTACGAGCAGTACTTC.

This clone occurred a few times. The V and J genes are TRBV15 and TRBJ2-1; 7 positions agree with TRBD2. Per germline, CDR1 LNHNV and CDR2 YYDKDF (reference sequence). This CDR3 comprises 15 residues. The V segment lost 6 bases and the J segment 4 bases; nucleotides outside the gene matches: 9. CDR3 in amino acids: CATRQEGGGYNEQFF. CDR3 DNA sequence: TGTGCCACCAGGCAAGAAGGCGGGGGATACAATGAGCAGTTCTTC.

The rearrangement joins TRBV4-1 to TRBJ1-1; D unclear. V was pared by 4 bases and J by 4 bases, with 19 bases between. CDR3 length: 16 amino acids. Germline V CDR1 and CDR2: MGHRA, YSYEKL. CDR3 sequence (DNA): TGCGCCAGCAGCCGGATGAGTTGGGGATTAGGCACTGAAGCTTTCTTT. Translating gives CASSRMSWGLGTEAFF.

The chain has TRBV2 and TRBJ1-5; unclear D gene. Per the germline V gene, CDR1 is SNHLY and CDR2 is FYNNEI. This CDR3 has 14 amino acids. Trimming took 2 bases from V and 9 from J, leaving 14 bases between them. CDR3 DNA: TGTGCCAGCAGTGAATCTCTCAGTCTTGGGCCCCAGCATTTT. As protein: CASSESLSLGPQHF.

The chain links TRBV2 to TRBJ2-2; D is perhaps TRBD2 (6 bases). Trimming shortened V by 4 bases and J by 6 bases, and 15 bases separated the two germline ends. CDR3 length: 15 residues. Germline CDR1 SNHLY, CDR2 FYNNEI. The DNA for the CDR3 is TGTGCCAGCAGTGCTAGCGTCGTTTATCCCGGGGAGCTGTTTTTT. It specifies CASSASVVYPGELFF.

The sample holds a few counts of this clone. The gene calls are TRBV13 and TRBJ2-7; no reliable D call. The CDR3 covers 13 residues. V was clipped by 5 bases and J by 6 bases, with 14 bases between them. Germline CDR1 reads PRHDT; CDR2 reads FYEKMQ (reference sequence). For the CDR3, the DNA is TGTGCCAGCAGCCTATACCAGAGAGGCGAGCAGTACTTC. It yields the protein CASSLYQRGEQYF.

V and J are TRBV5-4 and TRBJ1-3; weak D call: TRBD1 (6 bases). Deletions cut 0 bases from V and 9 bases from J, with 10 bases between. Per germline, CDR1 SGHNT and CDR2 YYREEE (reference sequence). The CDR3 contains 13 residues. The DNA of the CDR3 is TGTGCCAGCAGCTTGGACCAGGGGAGCACCATATATTTT. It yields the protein CASSLDQGSTIYF.

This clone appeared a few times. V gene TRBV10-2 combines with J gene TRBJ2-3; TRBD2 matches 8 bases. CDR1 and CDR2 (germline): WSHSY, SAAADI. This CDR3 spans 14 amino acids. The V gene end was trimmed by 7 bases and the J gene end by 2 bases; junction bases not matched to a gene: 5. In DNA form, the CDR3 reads TGCGCCAGCACCTATAGCGGGGTCACAGATACGCAGTATTTT. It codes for CASTYSGVTDTQYF.

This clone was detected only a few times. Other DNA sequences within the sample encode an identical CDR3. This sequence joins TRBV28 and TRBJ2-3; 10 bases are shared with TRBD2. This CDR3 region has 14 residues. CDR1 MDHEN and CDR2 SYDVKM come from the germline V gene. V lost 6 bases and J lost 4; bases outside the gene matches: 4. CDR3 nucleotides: TGTGCCAGCAGCCTAGGACTAGCGGCAGATACGCAGTATTTT. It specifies CASSLGLAADTQYF. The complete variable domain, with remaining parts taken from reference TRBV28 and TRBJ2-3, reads DVKVTQSSRYLVKRTGEKVFLECVQDMDHENMFWYRQDPGLGLRLIYFSYDVKMKEKGDIPEGYSVSREKKERFSLILESASTNQTSMYLCASSLGLAADTQYFGPGTRLTVL.

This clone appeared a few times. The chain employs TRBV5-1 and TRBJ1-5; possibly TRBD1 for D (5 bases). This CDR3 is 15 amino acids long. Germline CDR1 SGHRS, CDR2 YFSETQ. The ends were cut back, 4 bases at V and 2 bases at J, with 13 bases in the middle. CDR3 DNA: TGCGCCAGCAGCGGGGCCTCGGCAGGCAATCAGCCCCAGCATTTT. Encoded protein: CASSGASAGNQPQHF.

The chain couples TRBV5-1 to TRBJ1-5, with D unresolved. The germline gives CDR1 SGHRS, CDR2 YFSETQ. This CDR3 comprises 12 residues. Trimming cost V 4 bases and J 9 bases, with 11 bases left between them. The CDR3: CASSTDLGPQHF. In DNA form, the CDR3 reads TGCGCCAGCAGCACCGATTTAGGGCCCCAGCATTTT.

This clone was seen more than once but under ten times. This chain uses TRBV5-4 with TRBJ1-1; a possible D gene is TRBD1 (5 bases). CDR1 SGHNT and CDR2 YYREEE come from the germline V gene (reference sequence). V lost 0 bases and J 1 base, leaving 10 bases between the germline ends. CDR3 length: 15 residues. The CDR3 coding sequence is TGTGCCAGCAGCTTGGTGACAGCCCAGAACACTGAAGCTTTCTTT. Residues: CASSLVTAQNTEAFF.

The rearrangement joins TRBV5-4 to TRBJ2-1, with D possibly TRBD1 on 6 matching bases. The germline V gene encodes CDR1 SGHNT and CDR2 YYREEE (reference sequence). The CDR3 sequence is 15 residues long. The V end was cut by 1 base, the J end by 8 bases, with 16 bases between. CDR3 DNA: TGTGCCAGCAGCTTGAGGTCAGGGGAGAGCGATGAGCAGTTCTTC. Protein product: CASSLRSGESDEQFF.

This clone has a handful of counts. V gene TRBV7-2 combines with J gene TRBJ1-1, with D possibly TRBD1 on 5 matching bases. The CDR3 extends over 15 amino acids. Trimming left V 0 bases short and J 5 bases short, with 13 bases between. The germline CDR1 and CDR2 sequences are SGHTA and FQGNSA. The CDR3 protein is CASSLAWQGTTEAFF. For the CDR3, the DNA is TGTGCCAGCAGCTTAGCATGGCAGGGTACAACTGAAGCTTTCTTT.

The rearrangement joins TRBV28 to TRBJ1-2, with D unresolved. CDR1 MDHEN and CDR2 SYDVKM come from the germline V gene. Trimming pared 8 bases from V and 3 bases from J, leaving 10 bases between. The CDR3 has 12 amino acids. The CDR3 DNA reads TGTGCCAGCTCCCTCCCTCACTATGGCTACACCTTC. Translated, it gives CASSLPHYGYTF.

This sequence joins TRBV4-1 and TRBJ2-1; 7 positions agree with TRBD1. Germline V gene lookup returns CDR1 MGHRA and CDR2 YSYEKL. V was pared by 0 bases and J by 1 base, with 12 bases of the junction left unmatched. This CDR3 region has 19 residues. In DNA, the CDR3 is TGCGCCAGCAGCCAAGATCGCGGCCAACCGGGACAGTCCTACAATGAGCAGTTCTTC. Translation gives CASSQDRGQPGQSYNEQFF.

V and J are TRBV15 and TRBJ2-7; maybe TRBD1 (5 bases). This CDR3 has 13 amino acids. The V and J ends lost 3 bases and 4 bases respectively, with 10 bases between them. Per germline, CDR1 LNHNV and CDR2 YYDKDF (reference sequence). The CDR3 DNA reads TGTGCCACCAGCAGGGACACGATGTACGAGCAGTACTTC. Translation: CATSRDTMYEQYF.

This CDR3 reads CASSVTGHNTEAFF. CDR3 DNA sequence: TGTGCCAGCAGCGTTACAGGGCATAACACTGAAGCTTTCTTT. This sequence joins TRBV9 and TRBJ1-1; D may be TRBD1 (6 bases). Germline CDR1 is SGDLS and CDR2 is YYNGEE. Trimming pared 2 bases from V and 2 bases from J, leaving 10 bases between. The CDR3 is 14 amino acids.

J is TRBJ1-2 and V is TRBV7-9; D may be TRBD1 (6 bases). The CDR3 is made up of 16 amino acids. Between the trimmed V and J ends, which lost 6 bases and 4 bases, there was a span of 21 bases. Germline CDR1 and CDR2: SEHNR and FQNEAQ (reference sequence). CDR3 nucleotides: TGTGCCAGCAGAACCTCCGTAGGACAGTCCGCCTATGGCTACACCTTC. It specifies CASRTSVGQSAYGYTF.

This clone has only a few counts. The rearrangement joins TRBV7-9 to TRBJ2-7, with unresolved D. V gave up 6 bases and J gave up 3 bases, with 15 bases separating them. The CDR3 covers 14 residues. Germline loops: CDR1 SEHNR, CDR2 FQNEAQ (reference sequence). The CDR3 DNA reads TGTGCCAGCAGTTTCGCGTCTGACGTCTACGAGCAGTACTTC. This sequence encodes CASSFASDVYEQYF.